Each of the 31 T cell receptor beta chains below was sequenced from the same sample in a study of CD8 T cells in Susac syndrome. Reverse transcription of roughly 0.5 to 1 ug RNA was performed with random hexamers. Each CDR3 protein is one row after TCRdb ran MiXCR on the immunoSEQ multiplex PCR reads. The sample consists of about 300,000 distinct CDR3 sequences, 70% to 90% of them appearing once. Material for sequencing was CD8+ T cells from PBMCs. The receptors come from a human donor with multiple sclerosis.

V gene TRBV6-5 combines with J gene TRBJ2-1; 9 bases are shared with TRBD2. V shed 2 bases, J shed 2 bases, and the junction held 10 bases outside the gene matches. This CDR3 has 18 amino acids. Germline V gene sequence: CDR1 MNHEY, CDR2 SVGAGI. The CDR3 bases are TGTGCCAGCAGTTACGTAGCGGGGGTGGACTCGGCCTACAATGAGCAGTTCTTC. Translation gives CASSYVAGVDSAYNEQFF.

The chain carries TRBV3-1 and TRBJ1-2, with 8 bases identical to TRBD1. The CDR3 sequence is 17 residues long. Germline V lookup: CDR1 LGHDT, CDR2 YNNKEL (reference sequence). Unmatched junction bases numbered 9, after V lost 3 bases and J lost 0 bases. In DNA form, the CDR3 reads TGTGCCAGCAGCCAGGGGACAGGCCGAGATTCTAACTATGGCTACACCTTC. Its protein product is CASSQGTGRDSNYGYTF.

The J gene is TRBJ2-7, the V gene TRBV20-1; 11 bases map to TRBD2. The CDR3 totals 15 residues. The J segment lost 2 bases and the V segment lost 3 bases, leaving 6 bases of the junction unmatched. Germline V gene sequence: CDR1 DFQATT, CDR2 SNEGSKA (reference sequence). The chain's CDR3 is CSASEISGGAYEQYF. The DNA of the CDR3 is TGCAGTGCTAGCGAGATTAGCGGGGGGGCCTACGAGCAGTACTTC.

The V gene is TRBV14, the J gene TRBJ1-2; possible D gene TRBD1, 5 bases. This CDR3 is 14 amino acids long. Germline CDR1 SGHDN, CDR2 FVKESK. V lost 0 bases to trimming and J lost 8 bases, with 13 bases between them. The CDR3 spells CASSQDKRGRGYTF. As DNA, the CDR3 is TGTGCCAGCAGCCAAGATAAAAGGGGCAGAGGCTACACCTTC. Full variable domain (rest looked up from reference TRBV14 and TRBJ1-2): EAGVTQFPSHSVIEKGQTVTLRCDPISGHDNLYWYRRVMGKEIKFLLHFVKESKQDESGMPNNRFLAERTGGTYSTLKVQPAELEDSGVYFCASSQDKRGRGYTFGSGTRLTVV.

The chain joins TRBV19 to TRBJ2-7; perhaps TRBD2 as D (5 bases). V lost 3 bases and J 4 bases, leaving 13 bases between the germline ends. CDR3 length: 14 amino acids. CDR1 is LNHDA, CDR2 SQIVND, per germline (reference sequence). This CDR3 is CASSIGGPTYEQYF. CDR3 nucleotide sequence: TGTGCCAGTAGTATTGGAGGTCCTACTTACGAGCAGTACTTC. The full variable domain, with the rest looked up from reference TRBV19 and TRBJ2-7, is DGGITQSPKYLFRKEGQNVTLSCEQNLNHDAMYWYRQDPGQGLRLIYYSQIVNDFQKGDIAEGYSVSREKKESFPLTVTSAQKNPTAFYLCASSIGGPTYEQYFGPGTRLTVT.

The V and J genes are TRBV20-1 and TRBJ2-7; 9 bases match TRBD1. This CDR3 has 15 amino acids. Germline V gene lookup returns CDR1 DFQATT and CDR2 SNEGSKA (reference sequence). Trimming took 0 bases from V and 3 from J; bases not matched to a gene: 6. CDR3 sequence: CSARETGGAFYEQYF. CDR3 nucleotide sequence: TGCAGTGCTAGAGAGACAGGGGGAGCTTTCTACGAGCAGTACTTC.

The chain combines TRBV25-1 with TRBJ1-6, with D uncertain. V shed 9 bases and J shed 0 bases, with 12 bases lying between them. The CDR3 sequence is 15 residues long. Germline V gene sequence: CDR1 MGHDK, CDR2 SYGVNS. CDR3 sequence: CASERGFSYNSPLHF. As DNA, the CDR3 is TGTGCCAGTGAGAGAGGCTTCTCCTATAATTCACCCCTCCACTTT.

The V gene is TRBV30, the J gene TRBJ1-2; TRBD1 agrees at 7 bases. Germline-derived CDR1 and CDR2 are GTSNPN and SVGIG (reference sequence). The CDR3 spans 13 residues. With 3 bases clipped from V and 4 bases from J, the junction kept 5 bases outside the gene matches. DNA for the CDR3: TGTGCCTGGAGGCAGACAGGGAGCTATGGCTACACCTTC. Its protein is CAWRQTGSYGYTF.

This chain uses TRBV5-4 with TRBJ1-1; D is perhaps TRBD1 (5 bases). The CDR3 spans 13 residues. Trimming pared 5 bases from V and 4 bases from J, leaving 12 bases between. The germline V gene encodes CDR1 SGHNT and CDR2 YYREEE (reference sequence). The CDR3 nucleotides are TGTGCCAGCAGGCCTGGACAAGGCACTGAAGCTTTCTTT. Its protein is CASRPGQGTEAFF.

The rearrangement uses TRBV24-1 and TRBJ2-1; D is ambiguous. Germline loops: CDR1 KGHDR, CDR2 SFDVKD. CDR3 length: 17 amino acids. The V and J ends lost 5 bases and 5 bases respectively, with 21 bases between them. The CDR3 spells CATSVRPMIGLDNEQFF. The CDR3 bases are TGTGCCACCAGTGTCCGTCCTATGATAGGGCTGGACAATGAGCAGTTCTTC.

This chain joins TRBV7-2 and TRBJ2-7; 8 bases fit TRBD1. The CDR3 is 16 residues long. V trimming: 2 bases; J trimming: 2 bases; junction bases outside the gene matches: 8. CDR1 is SGHTA and CDR2 is FQGNSA in the germline V gene. This CDR3 reads CASSLSGTGWTYEQYF. Written as DNA, the CDR3 is TGTGCCAGCAGCTTAAGTGGGACAGGCTGGACCTACGAGCAGTACTTC.

The J gene is TRBJ2-1, the V gene TRBV20-1, with a weak D call TRBD2 (5 bases). The CDR3 consists of 13 residues. Germline CDR1 is DFQATT and CDR2 is SNEGSKA (reference sequence). Trimming pared 6 bases from V and 9 bases from J, leaving 18 bases between. Here the CDR3 DNA reads TGCAGTGCCCTGCCCCAACTAGTGAGTGAGCAGTTCTTC. This sequence encodes CSALPQLVSEQFF.

Only one count was recorded for this clonotype. V is TRBV29-1 and J is TRBJ2-5; D possibly corresponds to TRBD1 (6 bases). The CDR3 is 12 residues long. The germline V and J ends were trimmed by 1 base and 3 bases, with 6 bases remaining between them. Germline CDR1 is SQVTM and CDR2 is ANQGSEA. This chain's CDR3 is CSVEGQEETQYF. The CDR3 DNA reads TGCAGCGTTGAAGGACAGGAAGAGACCCAGTACTTC. Supplemented by reference TRBV29-1 and TRBJ2-5, the full variable domain reads SAVISQKPSRDICQRGTSLTIQCQVDSQVTMMFWYRQQPGQSLTLIATANQGSEATYESGFVIDKFPISRPNLTFSTLTVSNMSPEDSSIYLCSVEGQEETQYFGPGTRLLVL.

The V call is TRBV6-1, the J call TRBJ1-4, with a tentative D call TRBD1 (5 bases). The V gene's germline CDR1 is MNHNS and CDR2 SASEGT. V was clipped by 6 bases and J by 4 bases, with 12 bases between them. CDR3 size: 14 residues. The CDR3 region is CASSVLGDNEKLFF. CDR3 in DNA: TGTGCCAGCAGCGTTCTAGGGGATAATGAAAAACTGTTTTTT.

The rearrangement joins TRBV29-1 to TRBJ2-3, with D perhaps being TRBD1 or TRBD2 (6 bases each). V was clipped by 7 bases and J by 9 bases, with 17 bases between them. CDR1 SQVTM and CDR2 ANQGSEA come from the germline V gene. CDR3 size: 12 residues. The CDR3 reads CSGVGLGGTQYF. The CDR3 DNA sequence: TGCAGCGGGGTGGGGTTGGGGGGCACGCAGTATTTT.

This rearrangement joins TRBV29-1 to TRBJ1-2; D is perhaps TRBD1 (5 bases). Deletions cut 3 bases from V and 3 bases from J, with 11 bases between. The germline V gene encodes CDR1 SQVTM and CDR2 ANQGSEA. The CDR3 contains 13 residues. The CDR3 DNA follows: TGCAGCGTTGATACCGGGGCGGACTATGGCTACACCTTC. It is translated as CSVDTGADYGYTF.

J is TRBJ2-1 and V is TRBV14; 9 positions agree with TRBD2. The CDR3 is made up of 16 amino acids. Germline V CDR1 and CDR2: SGHDN, FVKESK. Trimming removed 4 bases from V and 4 bases from J; junction bases left unmatched: 8. DNA for the CDR3: TGTGCCAGCAGCCCACAGGGGCGGGAGGGGTACAATGAGCAGTTCTTC. It specifies CASSPQGREGYNEQFF. Complete variable domain (other parts from reference TRBV14 and TRBJ2-1): EAGVTQFPSHSVIEKGQTVTLRCDPISGHDNLYWYRRVMGKEIKFLLHFVKESKQDESGMPNNRFLAERTGGTYSTLKVQPAELEDSGVYFCASSPQGREGYNEQFFGPGTRLTVL.

This clonotype was found once. This chain links TRBV3-1 with TRBJ2-1; a possible D gene is TRBD2 (5 bases). This CDR3 region has 15 residues. V was shortened by 0 bases and J by 4 bases, with 10 bases between the two germline ends. CDR1 is LGHDT, CDR2 YNNKEL, per germline (reference sequence). CDR3 DNA sequence: TGTGCCAGCAGCCAAGATGCGGGTTCTTACAATGAGCAGTTCTTC. This codes for CASSQDAGSYNEQFF.

This rearrangement joins TRBV19 to TRBJ1-2, with D unresolved. The CDR3 has 11 residues. Trimming took off 1 base at V and 7 bases at J, with 4 bases between the two ends. Looked up from germline, CDR1 is LNHDA and CDR2 is SQIVND (reference sequence). CDR3 protein: CASSIGVGYTF. The CDR3 bases are TGTGCCAGTAGTATAGGGGTTGGCTACACCTTC.

V usage is TRBV9 and J usage is TRBJ2-1; D is perhaps TRBD2 (5 bases). The germline gives CDR1 SGDLS, CDR2 YYNGEE. The CDR3 totals 16 residues. With 0 bases removed from V and 9 bases from J, the gap between germline ends came to 19 bases. The CDR3 here is CASSVGGRGVFPEQFF. The CDR3 nucleotides are TGTGCCAGCAGCGTAGGTGGACGGGGAGTTTTCCCTGAGCAGTTCTTC.

This rearrangement joins TRBV20-1 to TRBJ2-7; 7 bases agree with TRBD2. Germline loops: CDR1 DFQATT, CDR2 SNEGSKA (reference sequence). The CDR3 spans 16 residues. V lost 1 base to trimming and J lost 7 bases; unmatched junction nucleotides: 16. The CDR3 nucleotides are TGCAGTGCTAGAGGCCCGGGCGGGGGAGTTACGGAAGAGCAGTACTTC. It translates to CSARGPGGGVTEEQYF.

The rearrangement joins TRBV2 to TRBJ1-1; the D gene is possibly TRBD1 (5 bases). The germline V gene encodes CDR1 SNHLY and CDR2 FYNNEI. The CDR3 is 13 residues long. V was shortened by 7 bases and J by 1 base, with 10 bases between the two germline ends. CDR3 in amino acids: CASNYGANTEAFF. The CDR3 DNA reads as TGTGCCAGCAACTACGGGGCGAACACTGAAGCTTTCTTT.

The V gene is TRBV7-9, the J gene TRBJ2-2; no firm D call. Germline V lookup: CDR1 SEHNR, CDR2 FQNEAQ (reference sequence). Trimming removed 1 base at V and 0 bases at J, with 12 bases between. The CDR3 consists of 17 residues. CDR3: CASSLGYHTSNTGELFF. DNA of the CDR3: TGTGCCAGCAGCTTAGGGTACCACACTTCGAACACCGGGGAGCTGTTTTTT.

The CDR3: CASSISTGELFF. The CDR3 DNA reads TGTGCCAGTAGTATATCCACCGGGGAGCTGTTTTTT. This chain links TRBV19 with TRBJ2-2; D ambiguous. Germline V gene lookup returns CDR1 LNHDA and CDR2 SQIVND (reference sequence). Trimming took off 2 bases at V and 4 bases at J, with 2 bases between the two ends. This CDR3 has 12 residues.

J is TRBJ2-2 and V is TRBV7-9; tentatively, D is TRBD1 or TRBD2 (5 bases each). The CDR3 length is 14 residues. Trimming took 5 bases from V and 9 from J, leaving 16 bases between them. Germline CDR1 SEHNR, CDR2 FQNEAQ (reference sequence). The CDR3 region has the DNA TGTGCCAGCAGCCTCCCGGGACCCTCAAGGGAGCTGTTTTTT. Translation: CASSLPGPSRELFF. The whole variable domain, remainder taken from reference TRBV7-9 and TRBJ2-2, is DTGVSQNPRHKITKRGQNVTFRCDPISEHNRLYWYRQTLGQGPEFLTYFQNEAQLEKSRLLSDRFSAERPKGSFSTLEIQRTEQGDSAMYLCASSLPGPSRELFFGEGSRLTVL.

The chain has TRBV19 and TRBJ2-2; 12 positions match TRBD2. With V trimmed by 5 bases and J by 10 bases, 8 bases remained unmatched. The CDR3 is made up of 15 amino acids. CDR1 and CDR2 from the germline V gene are LNHDA and SQIVND (reference sequence). CDR3 amino acids: CASSPSGGAVAELFF. The CDR3 nucleotides read TGTGCCAGTAGTCCTAGCGGGGGGGCCGTGGCGGAGCTGTTTTTT.

The chain is built from TRBV6-1 and TRBJ2-7; the match to TRBD1 covers 9 bases. V lost 2 bases and J lost 7; bases outside the gene matches: 12. CDR3 size: 16 residues. Germline V CDR1 and CDR2: MNHNS, SASEGT. In DNA form, the CDR3 reads TGTGCCAGCAGTGAACTAACCGGGACAGGGTCAGAGGAGCAGTACTTC. Protein product: CASSELTGTGSEEQYF.

The count of this clonotype is one. The chain employs TRBV7-9 and TRBJ2-2; a possible D gene is TRBD1 (6 bases). The ends were cut back, 4 bases at V and 2 bases at J, with 8 bases in the middle. This CDR3 contains 14 residues. Germline CDR1 SEHNR, CDR2 FQNEAQ (reference sequence). CDR3 DNA: TGTGCCAGCAGCTGGACAGCCAACACCGGGGAGCTGTTTTTT. Translation gives CASSWTANTGELFF.

This chain links TRBV12-3 or TRBV12-4 with TRBJ2-1; tentative D call: TRBD1 (5 bases). The CDR3 length is 14 residues. Trimming cost V 6 bases and J 2 bases, with 11 bases left between them. The CDR3 spells CASSTGSTYNEQFF. CDR3 nucleotide sequence: TGTGCCAGCAGCACAGGTTCTACCTACAATGAGCAGTTCTTC.

This chain connects TRBV9 to TRBJ2-2; 9 bases are shared with TRBD2. V trimming: 0 bases; J trimming: 6 bases; junction bases outside the gene matches: 6. CDR1 and CDR2 from the germline V gene are SGDLS and YYNGEE. This CDR3 region has 16 residues. CDR3 amino acids: CASSVDGLAMAGELFF. In nucleotides, the CDR3 is TGTGCCAGCAGCGTAGACGGACTAGCGATGGCCGGGGAGCTGTTTTTT.

The genes are TRBV27 and TRBJ2-3; the D call may be TRBD1 or TRBD2 (5 bases each). V gave up 2 bases and J gave up 0 bases, with 18 bases separating them. Germline assignment: CDR1 MNHEY and CDR2 SMNVEV (reference sequence). This CDR3 region has 18 residues. The chain's CDR3 is CASSLIGFGGISTDTQYF. CDR3 sequence (DNA): TGTGCCAGCAGTTTAATCGGGTTTGGGGGAATTAGCACAGATACGCAGTATTTT.